This T cell receptor beta chain was recovered during a study of OX40 agonist ivuxolimab in advanced cancers. Baseline, cycle 4 day 1, and cycle 7 day 1 were the blood sampling points. This CDR3 region has 12 residues. V lost 6 bases and J lost 2, with 7 bases in between. Looked up from germline, CDR1 is MNHEY and CDR2 is SVGAGI. TCRdb's copy holds only in-frame clones and misses some; the assay was immunoSEQ multiplex PCR. The profile covers 60,000 to 95,000 clones, with around 84% appearing a single time and 15% to 20% taken by the ten largest. Comment on this clone: Its antigen is unidentified.

Findings and caveats of the study: Low normalized T-cell clonal expansion was also seen in some nonresponders.

This receptor was taken from an adult with an advanced solid tumor such as melanoma, head and neck, liver or kidney cancer. The chain carries TRBV6-5 and TRBJ1-2; D gene ambiguous. Sequencing was performed on CD4+ or CD8+ T cells sorted from blood, taken in a trial of the OX40 agonist ivuxolimab. CDR3 residues: CASSATNYGYTF. As DNA, the CDR3 is TGTGCCAGCAGCGCAACGAACTATGGCTACACCTTC.